The TCR beta chain described here comes from a study of T-cell reconstitution after alpha-beta-depleted transplantation in children. V lost 7 bases, J lost 8 bases, and 18 bases lay in between. The CDR3 length is 14 residues. CDR1 MNHEY and CDR2 SMNVEV come from the germline V gene (reference sequence). Study conclusions and caveats: Expanded clones from the graft, numbering several hundred, reportedly supplied alpha-beta T cells about two months after transplant.

Researchers prepared the TCRbeta library using unique molecular identifiers, the study reports. MiXCR was run by TCRdb on the PCR reads, yielding one entry per CDR3 protein. The repertoire holds 450,000 to 550,000 distinct CDR3 sequences, around 10% seen once, with roughly 15% in the top ten. In this sample, this clonotype turned up many times. Its specificity is unknown. The V call is TRBV27, the J call TRBJ2-1; D tentatively fits TRBD1 or TRBD2 (7 bases each). This material consisted of PBMCs, mostly from graft donor cells, taken 180 days after TCRalphabeta/CD19-depleted stem cell transplant. The receptor was isolated from a female patient aged 2 to 10 who had a stem cell transplant for aplastic anemia, so the T cells may come from the graft donor. DNA of the CDR3: TGTGCCAGCAACCCAGGGGGGGAGAGATATGAGCAGTTCTTC. It is translated as CASNPGGERYEQFF.